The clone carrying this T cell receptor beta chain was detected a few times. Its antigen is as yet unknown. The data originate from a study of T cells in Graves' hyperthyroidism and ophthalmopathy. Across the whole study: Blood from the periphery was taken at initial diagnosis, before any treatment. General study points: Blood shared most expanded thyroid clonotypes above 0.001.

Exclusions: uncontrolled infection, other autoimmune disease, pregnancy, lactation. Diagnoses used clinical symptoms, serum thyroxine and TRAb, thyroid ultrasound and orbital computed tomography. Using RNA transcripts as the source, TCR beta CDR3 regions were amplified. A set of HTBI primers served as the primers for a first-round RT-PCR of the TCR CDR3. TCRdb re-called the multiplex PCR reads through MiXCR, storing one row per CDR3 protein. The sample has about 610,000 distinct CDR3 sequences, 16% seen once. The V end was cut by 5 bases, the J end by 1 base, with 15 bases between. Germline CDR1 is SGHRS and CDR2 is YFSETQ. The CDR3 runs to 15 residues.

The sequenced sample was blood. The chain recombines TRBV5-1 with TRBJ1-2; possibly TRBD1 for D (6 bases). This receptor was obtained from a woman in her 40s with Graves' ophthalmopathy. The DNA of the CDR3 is TGCGCCAGCAGACCTCCGGGACAAATTAACTATGGCTACACCTTC. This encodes CASRPPGQINYGYTF.